This TCR beta chain was identified in a study of shared clonotypes between healthy human individuals. The study, taken as a whole, reports: On the whole, naive subsets had larger estimated richness than memory subsets had.

It was at deep level that the assay was run. Generated by immunoSEQ multiplex PCR, the TCRdb table keeps only in-frame clones and is missing some. The sample yields about 520,000 clones, 95% to 97% seen once. The CDR3 runs to 15 residues. Trimming removed 1 base at V and 3 bases at J, with 13 bases between. Looked up from germline, CDR1 is KGHSH and CDR2 is LQKENI. Note on this clone: Its matching antigen is unknown.

The TCR was taken from a young woman in good health. This rearrangement joins TRBV18 to TRBJ2-7; D possibly matches TRBD1 or TRBD2 (5 bases each). The specimen sequenced was naive CD4+ T cells sorted from blood. Subset indicated: CD45RA+ positively selected. CDR3 bases: TGTGCCAGCTCACCACTTCGGGACCAGGGCTACGAGCAGTACTTC. Encoded protein: CASSPLRDQGYEQYF.